This T cell receptor beta chain was observed in a study of control samples from healthy donors and cancer patients. The count of this clone is one. This CDR3 region has 13 residues. Trimming removed 10 bases at V and 2 bases at J, with 14 bases between. Germline assignment: CDR1 LGHDT and CDR2 YNNKEL (reference sequence). The repertoire was sequenced with immunoSEQ multiplex PCR; TCRdb's copy has only in-frame clones and lacks some. The table has about 140,000 clones, roughly nine tenths seen once. The chain has TRBV3-1 (or the pseudogene TRBV3-2) and TRBJ1-2; a weak D match, TRBD1 (6 bases). Sequenced: blood. The TCR sequence derives from a man between 18 and 29 years old in good health. The CDR3 bases are TGTGCCACCATGGACAGAATGAACTATGGCTACACCTTC. Protein: CATMDRMNYGYTF.